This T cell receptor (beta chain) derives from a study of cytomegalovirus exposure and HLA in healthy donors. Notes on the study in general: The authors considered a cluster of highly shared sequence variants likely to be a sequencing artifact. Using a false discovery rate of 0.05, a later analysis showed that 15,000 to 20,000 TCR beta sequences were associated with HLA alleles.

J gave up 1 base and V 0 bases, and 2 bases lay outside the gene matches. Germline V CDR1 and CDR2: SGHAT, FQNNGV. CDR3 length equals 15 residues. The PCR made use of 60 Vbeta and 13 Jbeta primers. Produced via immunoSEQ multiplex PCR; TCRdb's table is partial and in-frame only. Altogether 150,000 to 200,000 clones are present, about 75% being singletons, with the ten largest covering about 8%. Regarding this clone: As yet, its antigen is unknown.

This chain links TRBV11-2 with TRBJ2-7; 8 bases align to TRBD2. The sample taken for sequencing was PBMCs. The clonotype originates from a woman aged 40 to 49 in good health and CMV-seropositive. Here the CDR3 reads CASSLEASGSYEQYF. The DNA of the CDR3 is TGTGCCAGCAGCTTAGAGGCTAGCGGGTCCTACGAGCAGTACTTC. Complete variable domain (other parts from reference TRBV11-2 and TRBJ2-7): EAGVAQSPRYKIIEKRQSVAFWCNPISGHATLYWYQQILGQGPKLLIQFQNNGVVDDSQLPKDRFSAERLKGVDSTLKIQPAKLEDSAVYLCASSLEASGSYEQYFGPGTRLTVT.